The entry below describes one T cell receptor (beta chain). The sample originates from a study of blood T cell repertoires in COVID-19. Clones were sequenced by immunoSEQ multiplex PCR, and TCRdb holds only the in-frame ones, with some missing. Seen here are over 250,000 clones, more than 75% observed once, and the top ten hold around 9.1%. The origin of this receptor is a man aged 35 to 55 who had recovered from COVID-19. Sequencing used peripheral blood.

The chain's CDR3 is CASSIGSTGRETQYF. CDR3 bases: TGTGCCAGTAGTATAGGCTCCACAGGCCGAGAGACCCAGTACTTC. The chain combines TRBV19 with TRBJ2-5, with D tentatively TRBD1 (5 bases). CDR3 length: 15 residues. CDR1 is LNHDA and CDR2 is SQIVND in the germline V gene (reference sequence). V shed 1 base and J shed 4 bases, with 13 bases lying between them.